A selection of T cell receptor beta chains follows, all from one sample in a study of cytomegalovirus exposure and HLA in healthy donors. Clones were read by immunoSEQ multiplex PCR, and TCRdb kept only the in-frame ones, dropping some. Seen here are 200,000 to 250,000 clones, about 70% observed once, and the top ten hold about 2.8%. Sequenced material: PBMCs. The receptors originated from a man aged 35-49 years in good health and CMV-seropositive. CDR3s include the opening cysteine and the closing phenylalanine or tryptophan. The D gene is left open where the match is weak. Rows may omit the clone size; those that give it use once, few, many or a size class.

size: -
J: TRBJ1-5
V: TRBV6-1
D: -
DNA: TGTGCCAGCCGGATGGGGGGGCAAGCCGTTCAGCCCCAGCATTTT
CDR3: CASRMGGQAVQPQHF

size: once
J: TRBJ2-3
V: TRBV18
D: TRBD2
DNA: TGTGCCAGCTCGGGTGGAGCGGGGTCCAACACAGATACGCAGTATTTT
CDR3: CASSGGAGSNTDTQYF

size: -
J: TRBJ2-1
V: TRBV11-2
D: TRBD1
DNA: TGTGCCAGCAGCTTTACAGGGGGCTCCTACAATGAGCAGTTCTTC
CDR3: CASSFTGGSYNEQFF

size: -
J: TRBJ2-7
V: TRBV7-2
D: TRBD1
DNA: TGTGCCAGCAGCCGCAGTCAGGGGGAAGGCTACGAGCAGTACTTC
CDR3: CASSRSQGEGYEQYF

size: once
J: TRBJ1-1
V: TRBV19
D: TRBD1
DNA: TGTGCCAGTAGCCCCCGGGACAGGAAGACTGAAGCTTTCTTT
CDR3: CASSPRDRKTEAFF

size: -
J: TRBJ1-5
V: TRBV19
D: TRBD1
DNA: TGTGCCAGTAGTACTACAGGGGGTGGACAGCCCCAGCATTTT
CDR3: CASSTTGGGQPQHF

size: -
J: TRBJ1-6
V: TRBV9
D: -
DNA: TGTGCCAGCAGCGTACAGGCTGGGGCAGCGGGCTCACCCCTCCACTTT
CDR3: CASSVQAGAAGSPLHF

size: -
J: TRBJ1-6
V: TRBV11-2
D: TRBD1
DNA: TGTGCCAGCAGCCGGACAGGGGATTTGGAAAATTCACCCCTCCACTTT
CDR3: CASSRTGDLENSPLHF

size: -
J: TRBJ2-7
V: TRBV14
D: TRBD2
DNA: TGTGCCAGCAGCCAAGGTGGCGGGGGGGCGTTCTACGAGCAGTACTTC
CDR3: CASSQGGGGAFYEQYF

size: -
J: TRBJ2-7
V: TRBV5-1
D: -
DNA: TGCGCCAGCAGCTTGGGGGGCGAGCAGTACTTC
CDR3: CASSLGGEQYF

size: -
J: TRBJ1-4
V: TRBV7-2
D: -
DNA: TGTGCCAGCAGCTTTGCAGGGGCTCTGGTAGAAAAACTGTTTTTT
CDR3: CASSFAGALVEKLFF

size: -
J: TRBJ1-1
V: TRBV6-5
D: -
DNA: TGTGCCAGCAGTTATAGGGTGGACATGGTGAACACTGAAGCTTTCTTT
CDR3: CASSYRVDMVNTEAFF

size: few
J: TRBJ2-5
V: TRBV7-9
D: TRBD1
DNA: TGTGCCAGCAGCCCCGGGACAGGGTTCGGCCAAGAGACCCAGTACTTC
CDR3: CASSPGTGFGQETQYF

size: -
J: TRBJ1-2
V: TRBV5-1
D: -
DNA: TGCGCCAGCAGCCTAGAGGGGGTGCCATATGGCTACACCTTC
CDR3: CASSLEGVPYGYTF

size: few
J: TRBJ2-2
V: TRBV19
D: TRBD1
DNA: TGCACCGGACAGGGGGCGGGCACCGGGGAGCTGTTTTTT
CDR3: CTGQGAGTGELFF

size: once
J: TRBJ1-1
V: TRBV7-9
D: TRBD1
DNA: TGTGCCAGCACCCGCGAGGGGGCGCGGACTGAAGCTTTCTTT
CDR3: CASTREGARTEAFF

size: few
J: TRBJ1-5
V: TRBV19
D: TRBD1
DNA: TGTGCCAGTAGTACGACAGGGCCGGAGGGGCCCCAGCATTTT
CDR3: CASSTTGPEGPQHF

size: -
J: TRBJ1-5
V: TRBV28
D: -
DNA: TGTGCCAGCAGTTTAACGGGAGCAGGTAGTAATCAGCCCCAGCATTTT
CDR3: CASSLTGAGSNQPQHF

size: -
J: TRBJ2-7
V: TRBV29-1
D: -
DNA: TGCAGCGTGTGGGACACCCACTACGAGCAGTACTTC
CDR3: CSVWDTHYEQYF

size: few
J: TRBJ1-1
V: TRBV28
D: TRBD1
DNA: TGTGCCAGCAGTTCCCCGACAGGGAGGACGAGCCCTGAAGCTTTCTTT
CDR3: CASSSPTGRTSPEAFF

size: -
J: TRBJ2-1
V: TRBV28
D: -
DNA: TGTGCCAGCAGTCCCCCCGGGGACTCGACGTATGAGCAGTTCTTC
CDR3: CASSPPGDSTYEQFF

size: -
J: TRBJ2-2
V: TRBV19
D: -
DNA: TGTGCCAGTAGTACCTCCAGGGACACCGGGGAGCTGTTTTTT
CDR3: CASSTSRDTGELFF

size: -
J: TRBJ1-4
V: TRBV15
D: TRBD1
DNA: TGTGCCACCAGCCAGGGACAGGGGGCGGAAAAACTGTTTTTT
CDR3: CATSQGQGAEKLFF

size: -
J: TRBJ2-7
V: TRBV2
D: -
DNA: TGTGCCAGCAGTTTACAGGGCTACGAGCAGTACTTC
CDR3: CASSLQGYEQYF

size: -
J: TRBJ2-7
V: TRBV1
D: -
DNA: TGCACCAGCAGCCAAGAGGGACCAGGGGTCCCCTACGAGCAGTACTTC
CDR3: CTSSQEGPGVPYEQYF

size: -
J: TRBJ2-5
V: TRBV27
D: TRBD2
DNA: TGTGCCAGCAGTCCCCGACTAGCGGGAGGCCAAGAGACCCAGTACTTC
CDR3: CASSPRLAGGQETQYF

size: -
J: TRBJ2-3
V: TRBV5-4
D: TRBD2
DNA: TGTGCCAGCAGCTCCCGGACTAGCGGCACAGATACGCAGTATTTT
CDR3: CASSSRTSGTDTQYF

size: -
J: TRBJ1-2
V: TRBV6-5
D: -
DNA: TGTGCCAGCAGTTACTCGGAGGGTGGGGATGGCTACACCTTC
CDR3: CASSYSEGGDGYTF

size: -
J: TRBJ2-7
V: TRBV11-2
D: -
DNA: TGTGCCAGCAGCTTAGCTCTGAAGCCATACGAGCAGTACTTC
CDR3: CASSLALKPYEQYF

size: -
J: TRBJ1-4
V: TRBV2
D: -
DNA: TGTGCCAGCAGTATCCCGGGGGCTAATGAAAAACTGTTTTTT
CDR3: CASSIPGANEKLFF

size: -
J: TRBJ2-1
V: TRBV25-1
D: TRBD2
DNA: TGTGCCAGCAGTGACTGGGGCGGGGGGGCTTACAATGAGCAGTTCTTC
CDR3: CASSDWGGGAYNEQFF

size: -
J: TRBJ1-2
V: TRBV16
D: -
DNA: TGTGCCAGCAGCCAAGGTCGTGTTATAGCCTATGGCTACACCTTC
CDR3: CASSQGRVIAYGYTF